The 17 T cell receptor beta chains given below trace back to one sample, sequenced in a study of blood T cells in healthy people across ages. A second 7 to 11 cycle PCR used barcoded and J-beta primers. TCRdb fed the 5' RACE reads into MiXCR, producing one record per CDR3 protein. The sample holds 1.5 million to 1.9 million distinct CDR3 sequences; 42% are singletons and the top ten take about 4%. Specimen: blood. These receptors were taken from a woman aged 18 to 35 in good health.

This clonotype was observed at least ten times. The genes are TRBV3-1 and TRBJ2-5; the match to TRBD2 covers 11 bases. V lost 0 bases to trimming and J lost 7 bases; unmatched junction nucleotides: 4. CDR1 LGHDT and CDR2 YNNKEL come from the germline V gene (reference sequence). This CDR3 contains 15 residues. The CDR3 region is CASSQDGTSGGTQYF. CDR3 DNA: TGTGCCAGCAGCCAAGATGGGACTAGCGGAGGGACCCAGTACTTC.

There are a few counts of this clonotype. As DNA, the CDR3 is TGTGCCAGCAGCCAAGATAGGGCTAGAGAATACAATGAGCAGTACTTC. This encodes CASSQDRAREYNEQYF. This chain connects TRBV4-2 to TRBJ2-7; D call uncertain. Deletions cut 0 bases from V and 7 bases from J, with 19 bases between. This CDR3 region has 16 residues. Germline assignment: CDR1 LGHNA and CDR2 YNFKEQ.

J is TRBJ2-1 and V is TRBV20-1; 11 nucleotides align to TRBD2. The closer fit of TRBJ2-7 to the DNA end suggests the J call may be wrong. Looked up from germline, CDR1 is DFQATT and CDR2 is SNEGSKA (reference sequence). The CDR3 extends over 15 amino acids. CDR3 residues: CSAKGTSGSYNEQYF. The CDR3 nucleotides are TGCAGTGCAAAAGGGACTAGCGGCTCCTACAATGAGCAGTACTTC.

The sample holds a few counts of this clonotype. The chain has TRBV4-1 and TRBJ2-6, with 8 positions matching TRBD1. Germline CDR1 MGHRA, CDR2 YSYEKL. This CDR3 has 16 amino acids. The ends lost 6 bases at V and 0 bases at J; junction bases unmatched: 4. This chain's CDR3 is CASRQGDFSGANVLTF. Here the CDR3 DNA reads TGCGCCAGCAGACAGGGGGATTTCTCTGGGGCCAACGTCCTGACTTTC.

The rearrangement uses TRBV10-3 and TRBJ2-3; 11 bases match TRBD2. The CDR3 is made up of 16 amino acids. The germline gives CDR1 ENHRY, CDR2 SYGVKD. J was trimmed by 1 base and V by 6 bases; bases with no gene match: 6. The CDR3 DNA reads as TGTGCCATCAGCGGATCTAGCGGGGGGCGCACAGATACGCAGTATTTT. It codes for CAISGSSGGRTDTQYF.

The chain combines TRBV6-2 or TRBV6-3 with TRBJ2-7; TRBD2 is a possible D gene (5 bases). Germline assignment: CDR1 MNHEY and CDR2 SVGEGT. This CDR3 contains 14 residues. V was cut by 1 base and J by 3 bases, with 10 bases left in between. CDR3 coding DNA: TGTGCCAGCAGTTACTGGGCCGCGGGCTACGAGCAGTACTTC. Translated, it gives CASSYWAAGYEQYF.

This clonotype occurred once. The chain employs TRBV27 and TRBJ2-6; D remains unclear. Germline V gene lookup returns CDR1 MNHEY and CDR2 SMNVEV (reference sequence). This CDR3 is 15 amino acids long. V lost 3 bases and J 2 bases, leaving 8 bases between the germline ends. The DNA of the CDR3 is TGTGCCAGCAGTTTCGCTCCGACTGGGGCCAACGTCCTGACTTTC. Its protein is CASSFAPTGANVLTF.

The V and J genes are TRBV3-1 and TRBJ2-5, with D perhaps given as TRBD1 or TRBD2 (6 bases each). Germline V gene data show CDR1 as LGHDT and CDR2 as YNNKEL (reference sequence). This CDR3 comprises 14 residues. V dropped 3 bases and J dropped 5 bases, with 13 bases sitting between them. The CDR3 spells CASSQEGVVETQYF. The CDR3 DNA follows: TGTGCCAGCAGCCAGGAGGGGGTTGTGGAGACCCAGTACTTC.

This clonotype turned up a few times. This chain joins TRBV18 and TRBJ2-7; TRBD2 matches 13 bases. The V gene's germline CDR1 is KGHSH and CDR2 LQKENI. V gave up 2 bases and J gave up 2 bases; unmatched junction bases: 3. CDR3 size: 16 residues. This CDR3 reads CASSPGTSGTPYEQYF. In DNA, the CDR3 is TGTGCCAGCTCACCAGGGACTAGCGGGACCCCCTACGAGCAGTACTTC.

V gene TRBV20-1 combines with J gene TRBJ1-1; 9 bases are shared with TRBD1. Germline trimming cut 5 bases from V and 4 bases from J; bases unmatched to any gene: 11. Germline values: CDR1 DFQATT, CDR2 SNEGSKA (reference sequence). The CDR3 extends over 15 amino acids. CDR3 nucleotides: TGCAGTGCTCTACAATACGGGACAGGGATCACTGAAGCTTTCTTT. Translated, it gives CSALQYGTGITEAFF.

This clonotype has only a few counts. The chain employs TRBV4-1 and TRBJ1-3, with 7 bases identical to TRBD1. The CDR3 has 14 residues. CDR1 and CDR2 from the germline V gene are MGHRA and YSYEKL. Germline trimming cut 4 bases from V and 8 bases from J; bases unmatched to any gene: 8. CDR3 loop: CASSPVRGRDTIYF. DNA for the CDR3: TGCGCCAGCAGCCCAGTTAGGGGGCGCGACACCATATATTTT.

The chain has TRBV4-1 and TRBJ1-5; D gene unclear. Germline CDR1 reads MGHRA; CDR2 reads YSYEKL. V lost 2 bases to trimming and J lost 2 bases, with 13 bases between them. This CDR3 has 16 amino acids. CDR3 region: CASSQLLTAGNQPQHF. For the CDR3, the DNA is TGCGCCAGCAGCCAACTCTTGACTGCGGGCAATCAGCCCCAGCATTTT.

V is TRBV11-2 and J is TRBJ1-1, with 10 bases lining up with TRBD1. CDR3 length: 17 amino acids. Per germline, CDR1 SGHAT and CDR2 FQNNGV. V lost 3 bases and J lost 4; bases outside the gene matches: 11. DNA of the CDR3: TGTGCCAGCAGCTTGGCCCGGGACAGGGGTTCGGTCACTGAAGCTTTCTTT. Translated: CASSLARDRGSVTEAFF.

In this sample, this clonotype turned up a few times. This chain joins TRBV7-2 and TRBJ1-5, with TRBD1 identical over 7 bases. After removal of 2 bases from V and 6 bases from J, the junction contained 7 bases not matched to a gene. Germline CDR1 and CDR2: SGHTA and FQGNSA. The CDR3 consists of 15 residues. The CDR3 bases are TGTGCCAGCAGCTTAAACAGGGGTGCGGCTCAGCCCCAGCATTTT. Translating gives CASSLNRGAAQPQHF.

The chain recombines TRBV28 with TRBJ1-1; D is uncertain. Trimming cost V 6 bases and J 1 base, with 9 bases left between them. The germline V gene has CDR1 MDHEN and CDR2 SYDVKM. The CDR3 is 13 amino acids. The CDR3 sequence: CASRGNWNTEAFF. The DNA for the CDR3 is TGTGCCAGCAGGGGGAATTGGAACACTGAAGCTTTCTTT.

This chain uses TRBV20-1 with TRBJ2-5; 7 nucleotides match TRBD1. CDR3 size: 14 residues. Germline V gene lookup returns CDR1 DFQATT and CDR2 SNEGSKA (reference sequence). The V segment lost 6 bases and the J segment 5 bases; nucleotides outside the gene matches: 12. The CDR3 DNA is TGCAGTGCGAAAGGGACAGCCCGGGGTGAGACCCAGTACTTC. This translates into CSAKGTARGETQYF.

V usage is TRBV5-1 and J usage is TRBJ1-6; D is unresolved. V gave up 4 bases and J gave up 5 bases, with 10 bases separating them. This CDR3 spans 14 amino acids. Germline V gene data show CDR1 as SGHRS and CDR2 as YFSETQ. The CDR3 protein is CASSGTFDNSPLHF. DNA for the CDR3: TGCGCCAGCAGCGGAACATTTGATAATTCACCCCTCCACTTT.